A single sample gave rise to the 4 T cell receptor beta chains below, sequenced in a study of T-cell reconstitution after alpha-beta-depleted transplantation in children. A library of TCRbeta sequences, prepared with unique molecular identifiers, was generated. TCRdb analysed the PCR reads with MiXCR anew, one entry per CDR3 protein. The sample consists of some 460,000 distinct CDR3 sequences, roughly 17% of them appearing once. Here the sequenced sample was PBMCs, mostly from graft donor cells, taken 360 days after TCRalphabeta/CD19-depleted stem cell transplant. These receptors came from a boy younger than two who had a stem cell transplant for Wiskott-Aldrich syndrome, so the T cells may come from the graft donor.

J is TRBJ2-1 and V is TRBV7-2; TRBD1 matches 8 bases. CDR1 is SGHTA and CDR2 is FQGNSA in the germline V gene. The CDR3 sequence is 17 residues long. V lost 4 bases and J lost 7; bases outside the gene matches: 15. The CDR3 DNA reads as TGTGCCAGCAGCTCTTTAGGCCATCGGACAGGGCGGAATGAGCAGTTCTTC. Its translation: CASSSLGHRTGRNEQFF.

The chain is built from TRBV24-1 and TRBJ2-3; TRBD1 matches 7 bases. The germline V gene has CDR1 KGHDR and CDR2 SFDVKD. The CDR3 consists of 15 residues. The V gene end was trimmed by 3 bases and the J gene end by 2 bases; junction bases not matched to a gene: 4. The DNA of the CDR3 is TGTGCCACCAGTGATAGGGACAGTTACACAGATACGCAGTATTTT. This translates into CATSDRDSYTDTQYF.

In its sample, this clonotype was seen a few times. The gene calls are TRBV3-1 and TRBJ1-2, with 9 bases that match TRBD1. Germline V gene data show CDR1 as LGHDT and CDR2 as YNNKEL (reference sequence). V trimming: 4 bases; J trimming: 8 bases; junction bases outside the gene matches: 8. This CDR3 region has 14 residues. CDR3 residues: CASSPTHRGRGYTF. The CDR3 region has the DNA TGTGCCAGCAGCCCCACGCACAGGGGGCGAGGCTACACCTTC. The whole variable domain, filled in from reference TRBV3-1 and TRBJ1-2, reads DTAVSQTPKYLVTQMGNDKSIKCEQNLGHDTMYWYKQDSKKFLKIMFSYNNKELIINETVPNRFSPKSPDKAHLNLHINSLELGDSAVYFCASSPTHRGRGYTFGSGTRLTVV.

The chain carries TRBV20-1 and TRBJ2-1; 7 bases match TRBD2. Germline CDR1 and CDR2: DFQATT and SNEGSKA (reference sequence). The V and J ends lost 3 bases and 2 bases, in that order; junction bases with no gene match: 4. This CDR3 is built from 14 residues. CDR3 bases: TGCAGTGCTAGTAGCGGGTTTCCCTACAATGAGCAGTTCTTC. Translation: CSASSGFPYNEQFF.